This T cell receptor beta chain was identified in a study of OX40 agonist ivuxolimab in advanced cancers. Some clones are missing from TCRdb's copy, which holds only in-frame ones; the method was immunoSEQ multiplex PCR. The sample includes more than 70,000 clones, about 85% of them seen just once. This clonotype was obtained from an adult with an advanced solid tumor such as melanoma, head and neck, liver or kidney cancer. Specimen: CD4+ or CD8+ T cells sorted from blood, collected in a trial of the OX40 agonist ivuxolimab.

The CDR3 reads CASSPKGDEPLHF. The CDR3 DNA is TGTGCCAGCTCACCGAAAGGGGATGAGCCCCTCCACTTT. The chain joins TRBV18 to TRBJ1-6; a weak D match, TRBD1 (5 bases). V lost 3 bases and J 13 bases, leaving 13 bases between the germline ends. Germline V lookup: CDR1 KGHSH, CDR2 LQKENI. This CDR3 is 13 amino acids long. Supplemented by reference TRBV18 and TRBJ1-6, the full variable domain reads NAGVMQNPRHLVRRRGQEARLRCSPMKGHSHVYWYRQLPEEGLKFMVYLQKENIIDESGMPKERFSAEFPKEGPSILRIQQVVRGDSAAYFCASSPKGDEPLHFGNGTRLTVT.